This T cell receptor beta chain stems from a study of CD8 T cells in ankylosing spondylitis. Notes on the study in general: Disease-linked clones bore a CD8+ phenotype and were relatively rare in peripheral blood. According to the report, clones linked to the disease were significantly enriched in matched synovial fluid samples taken from ankylosing spondylitis patients. Certain motif variants had earlier appeared in reactive arthritis synovial fluid and blood. Characteristic of ankylosing spondylitis blood, it appeared, was a TCR beta motif comprising several highly homologous variants.

Preparation of TCR beta libraries was done by quantitative 5'-RACE with molecular barcodes. From the 5' RACE reads, TCRdb called clonotypes with MiXCR, one entry per CDR3 protein. The sample has 800,000 to 900,000 distinct CDR3 sequences, 12% seen once. Germline loops: CDR1 LGHNA, CDR2 YSLEER. The CDR3 extends over 16 amino acids. As regards this clonotype: Antigen specificity is unknown. One junction end disagrees with the germline gene, perhaps due to a read error.

Sequenced material: blood, either unsorted or a sorted T cell fraction (not recorded which). The chain uses TRBV4-3 and TRBJ1-4, with D perhaps matching TRBD1 (6 bases). This TCR derives from a male donor with ankylosing spondylitis. The CDR3 DNA is TGCGCCAGCAGCCAAGATAAGACAGGAACTGATGAAAAACTGTTTTTT. It encodes CASSQDKTGTDEKLFF.